These T cell receptor beta chains were read from a single sample in a study of blood T cell repertoires in COVID-19. Clones were read by immunoSEQ multiplex PCR, and TCRdb kept only the in-frame ones, dropping some. Of tens of thousands of clones in the sample, approximately 82% were seen once. Specimen: peripheral blood. Receptor source: an older woman with acute or convalescent COVID-19. Both conserved end residues are part of each CDR3. A D gene is named only where the DNA matches it firmly. Where a row states a size, it is once, few, many or the class of an expanded clone; other rows omit it.

d_call j_call v_call clone_size cdr3_aa cdr3_nt
. TRBJ2-7 TRBV19 once CASSMGLGSSSSYEQYF TGTGCCAGTAGTATGGGGCTAGGGTCCTCAAGCTCCTACGAGCAGTACTTC
. TRBJ1-1 TRBV5-5 . CASSPGDLNTEAFF TGTGCCAGCAGCCCAGGGGATTTGAACACTGAAGCTTTCTTT
TRBD1 TRBJ2-7 TRBV12-3/TRBV12-4 . CASSWDSYEQYF TGTGCCAGCAGCTGGGACAGCTACGAGCAGTACTTC
TRBD1 TRBJ1-2 TRBV30 . CAWSADRGYGYTF TGTGCCTGGAGTGCGGACAGGGGCTATGGCTACACCTTC
TRBD2 TRBJ2-5 TRBV24-1 . CATSDSTSGRAQQETQYF TGTGCCACCAGTGATTCAACTAGCGGGAGGGCCCAACAAGAGACCCAGTACTTC
TRBD2 TRBJ2-3 TRBV5-8 . CASSKGLAGAIDTQYF TGTGCCAGCAGCAAAGGACTAGCGGGAGCAATAGATACGCAGTATTTT
. TRBJ2-2 TRBV18 . CVSSRDGPNTGELFF TGTGTCAGCTCGCGGGACGGTCCGAACACCGGGGAGCTGTTTTTT
TRBD2 TRBJ2-3 TRBV29-1 . CSVDGGGADDTQYF TGCAGCGTTGACGGCGGGGGGGCTGACGATACGCAGTATTTT
. TRBJ1-1 TRBV9 . CASSVATRDTEAFF TGTGCCAGCAGCGTAGCTACGAGGGACACTGAAGCTTTCTTT
TRBD1 TRBJ1-5 TRBV6-6 . CASSRDRGLSGNQPQHF TGTGCCAGCAGTCGGGACAGGGGGCTATCGGGCAATCAGCCCCAGCATTTT
. TRBJ2-4 TRBV7-2 . CASSSLGSPGDIQYF TGTGCCAGCAGTTCCCTGGGTTCCCCAGGGGACATTCAGTACTTC
TRBD2 TRBJ2-5 TRBV5-1 . CASTLLAGGETQYF TGCGCCAGCACCCTCCTGGCGGGGGGGGAGACCCAGTACTTC
TRBD1 TRBJ1-5 TRBV4-1 . CASSPYRGPAGNQPQHF TGCGCCAGCAGCCCGTACAGGGGGCCGGCGGGCAATCAGCCCCAGCATTTT
. TRBJ1-4 TRBV30 few CAWSRGGGNVPNEKLFF TGTGCCTGGAGCCGAGGGGGGGGAAACGTACCTAATGAAAAACTGTTTTTT
TRBD2 TRBJ2-7 TRBV29-1 . CSGGAGGPDEQYF TGCAGCGGCGGAGCGGGGGGGCCTGACGAGCAGTACTTC
. TRBJ1-5 TRBV11-2 . CASSLDGGSNQPQHF TGTGCCAGCAGCTTAGACGGGGGGAGCAATCAGCCCCAGCATTTT
. TRBJ1-1 TRBV11-3 . CASREDGGFMNTEAFF TGTGCCAGCAGAGAAGACGGGGGATTCATGAACACTGAAGCTTTCTTT
TRBD2 TRBJ2-3 TRBV9 . CASSVTGTSGGEDTQYF TGTGCCAGCAGCGTGACCGGGACTAGCGGGGGGGAAGATACGCAGTATTTT
TRBD2 TRBJ2-1 TRBV9 . CASSVGTSGGAGDNEQFF TGTGCCAGCAGCGTAGGGACTAGCGGGGGGGCAGGGGACAATGAGCAGTTCTTC
. TRBJ1-2 TRBV11-3 . CASSLVSLGRSYGYTF TGTGCCAGCAGCTTAGTTAGTCTGGGCCGGTCCTATGGCTACACCTTC
TRBD1 TRBJ1-5 TRBV5-4 few CASSLRGQNQPQHF TGTGCCAGCAGCTTGAGGGGACAGAATCAGCCCCAGCATTTT
TRBD1 TRBJ2-5 TRBV5-8 . CASSVGDRGQETQYF TGTGCCAGCAGCGTAGGGGACAGGGGGCAAGAGACCCAGTACTTC
. TRBJ1-2 TRBV21-1 . CASSKVYGGGFDGYTF TGTGCCAGCAGCAAAGTGTATGGGGGCGGCTTCGATGGCTACACCTTC
. TRBJ2-7 TRBV5-1 . CASSLTPGNYEQYF TGCGCCAGCAGCTTAACTCCAGGGAACTACGAGCAGTACTTC
. TRBJ2-7 TRBV5-1 . CATAGSRGHEQYF TGCGCCACCGCAGGGTCCAGGGGCCACGAGCAGTACTTC
. TRBJ1-4 TRBV7-9 few CASTPRTNEKLFF TGTGCCAGCACCCCCCGGACTAATGAAAAACTGTTTTTT
. TRBJ1-1 TRBV7-2 . CASSRATGRNTEAFF TGTGCCAGCAGCCGGGCCACAGGGAGGAACACTGAAGCTTTCTTT
. TRBJ1-1 TRBV19 . CASSIGQNMNTEAFF TGTGCCAGTAGTATCGGACAGAACATGAACACTGAAGCTTTCTTT
TRBD2 TRBJ2-7 TRBV30 . CAWNFSPGLAGVYEQYF TGTGCCTGGAATTTCAGTCCGGGACTAGCGGGAGTGTACGAGCAGTACTTC
TRBD2 TRBJ2-1 TRBV2 . CASWSGTRTNEQFF TGTGCCAGCTGGTCGGGGACTAGAACCAATGAGCAGTTCTTC
TRBD1 TRBJ1-1 TRBV12-3/TRBV12-4 . CASSPYQGEEAFF TGTGCCAGCAGTCCGTATCAGGGGGAGGAAGCTTTCTTT
TRBD1 TRBJ2-7 TRBV11-2 . CASSPRDRTYEQYF TGTGCCAGCAGCCCCCGGGACAGGACCTACGAGCAGTACTTC
. TRBJ1-6 TRBV21-1 many CASSKVVQGPYNSPLHF TGTGCCAGCAGCAAAGTAGTACAGGGGCCCTATAATTCACCCCTCCACTTT
TRBD2 TRBJ2-7 TRBV6-5 . CASSYSRLAGYEQYF TGTGCCAGCAGTTACTCGCGGCTAGCGGGTTACGAGCAGTACTTC
. TRBJ1-1 TRBV30 few CAGRQFLMNTEAFF TGTGCCGGTAGACAGTTTCTTATGAACACTGAAGCTTTCTTT
TRBD1 TRBJ1-1 TRBV28 . CASSLDRVVIGAFF TGTGCCAGCAGTTTGGACAGGGTCGTTATTGGAGCTTTCTTT
. TRBJ2-3 TRBV5-1 . CASSLASQGTDTQYF TGCGCCAGCAGCTTGGCGTCCCAGGGGACAGATACGCAGTATTTT
. TRBJ1-5 TRBV5-1 . CASSLGEGPQHF TGCGCCAGCAGCTTGGGGGAGGGGCCCCAGCATTTT
. TRBJ2-1 TRBV5-6 . CASSRDGGYNEQFF TGTGCCAGCAGCAGGGACGGGGGCTACAATGAGCAGTTCTTC
. TRBJ2-2 TRBV5-1 once CASAPEGGELFF TGCGCCAGCGCCCCGGAGGGCGGGGAGCTGTTTTTT
. TRBJ2-1 TRBV3-1/TRBV3-2 once CASSQENSGHHNEQFF TGTGCCAGCAGCCAAGAAAATAGCGGTCACCACAATGAGCAGTTCTTC
TRBD2 TRBJ2-1 TRBV5-1 . CASRPTSGRYNEQFF TGCGCCAGCAGGCCGACTAGCGGGAGATACAATGAGCAGTTCTTC
TRBD1 TRBJ2-2 TRBV11-3 . CASSHHRDRGTGELFF TGTGCCAGCAGCCACCACCGGGACAGGGGGACCGGGGAGCTGTTTTTT
TRBD1 TRBJ2-5 TRBV5-1 . CASSDRGEETQYF TGCGCCAGCAGCGACAGGGGGGAAGAGACCCAGTACTTC
TRBD2 TRBJ2-1 TRBV6-6 . CASSLPAGAYNEQFF TGTGCCAGCAGCCTACCAGCGGGGGCCTACAATGAGCAGTTCTTC
. TRBJ2-5 TRBV6-5 . CAGISGRSLGETQYF TGTGCCGGGATCTCGGGAAGATCTTTAGGGGAGACCCAGTACTTC
TRBD2 TRBJ2-1 TRBV6-2/TRBV6-3 few CASSYGLAAYNEQFF TGTGCCAGCAGTTACGGACTAGCAGCCTACAATGAGCAGTTCTTC
TRBD2 TRBJ2-1 TRBV29-1 . CSVLGTSGRESSYNEQFF TGCAGCGTTCTCGGGACTAGCGGAAGAGAAAGCTCCTACAATGAGCAGTTCTTC
. TRBJ2-7 TRBV6-2/TRBV6-3 once CASSYDRRYEQYF TGTGCCAGCAGTTACGACAGGCGATACGAGCAGTACTTC
. TRBJ1-1 TRBV27 . CASSFARDTEAFF TGTGCCAGCAGTTTCGCCCGAGACACTGAAGCTTTCTTT
. TRBJ1-2 TRBV7-9 . CASSRRETDYGYTF TGTGCCAGCAGCCGACGGGAGACCGACTATGGCTACACCTTC
TRBD1 TRBJ1-4 TRBV6-9 once CASSYTGALNEKLFF TGTGCCAGCAGCTATACAGGGGCTCTCAATGAAAAACTGTTTTTT
. TRBJ2-1 TRBV3-1/TRBV3-2 . CASSQQWEQFF TGTGCCAGCAGCCAGCAGTGGGAGCAGTTCTTC
. TRBJ1-2 TRBV18 . CASSSTPYYTF TGTGCCAGCTCATCGACTCCTTACTACACCTTC
. TRBJ2-7 TRBV7-9 . CASSASGVRSYEQYF TGTGCCAGCAGCGCGTCAGGGGTCCGGTCCTACGAGCAGTACTTC